This T cell receptor (beta chain) was identified during a study of T cells expressing NK-cell markers. Whole-study results and caveats: Expanded NKG2C+ T cell clones were not confirmed as HCMV-specific.

TCRdb re-called the 5' RACE reads and shows each CDR3 protein once, DNA omitted. The sample shows 500,000 to 700,000 distinct CDR3 sequences, and 3% to 4.5% sits with its ten largest clones. Of note for this clonotype: What it recognizes is unknown.

The CDR3 has 16 amino acids. Germline-derived CDR1 and CDR2 are SGHAT and FQNNGV. Sequenced sample: blood T cells: a sorted CD56 or NKG2C T cell subset, CD4+ or CD8+ T cells, or bulk PBMC T cells (not recorded which). The rearrangement links TRBV11-2 to TRBJ2-1. The sequence came from a man younger than 35 in good health. CDR3 sequence reads: CASSLDMGGSYNEQFF.